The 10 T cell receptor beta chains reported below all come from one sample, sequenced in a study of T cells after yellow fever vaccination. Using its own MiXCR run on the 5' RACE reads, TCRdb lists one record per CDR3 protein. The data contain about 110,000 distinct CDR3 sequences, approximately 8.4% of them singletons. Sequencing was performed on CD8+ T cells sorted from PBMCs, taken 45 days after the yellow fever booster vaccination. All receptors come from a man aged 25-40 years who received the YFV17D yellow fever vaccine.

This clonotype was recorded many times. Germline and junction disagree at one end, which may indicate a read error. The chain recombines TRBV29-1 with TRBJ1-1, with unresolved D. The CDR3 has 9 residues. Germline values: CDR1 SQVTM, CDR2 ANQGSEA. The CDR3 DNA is TGCAGCGTTGAAGATCCGGCCAAATTT. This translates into CSVEDPAKF.

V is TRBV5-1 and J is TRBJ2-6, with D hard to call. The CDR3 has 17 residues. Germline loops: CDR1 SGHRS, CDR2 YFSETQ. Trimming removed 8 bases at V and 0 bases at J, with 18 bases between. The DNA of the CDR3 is TGCGCCAGTTCCCGGACGGAATGGAGCTCTGGGGCCAACGTCCTGACTTTC. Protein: CASSRTEWSSGANVLTF.

The CDR3 sequence: CASSLDNYEQYF. CDR3 coding DNA: TGTGCCAGCAGTTTAGATAACTACGAGCAGTACTTC. This chain uses TRBV28 with TRBJ2-7; D not certain. The ends were cut back, 2 bases at V and 3 bases at J, with 5 bases in the middle. CDR3 size: 12 residues. Germline CDR1 reads MDHEN; CDR2 reads SYDVKM.

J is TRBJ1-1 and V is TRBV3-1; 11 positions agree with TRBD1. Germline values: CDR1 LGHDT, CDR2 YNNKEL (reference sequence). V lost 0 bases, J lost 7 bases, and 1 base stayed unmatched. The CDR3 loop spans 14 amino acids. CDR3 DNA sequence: TGTGCCAGCAGCCAAGAGGACAGGGGGCATGAAGCTTTCTTT. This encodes CASSQEDRGHEAFF.

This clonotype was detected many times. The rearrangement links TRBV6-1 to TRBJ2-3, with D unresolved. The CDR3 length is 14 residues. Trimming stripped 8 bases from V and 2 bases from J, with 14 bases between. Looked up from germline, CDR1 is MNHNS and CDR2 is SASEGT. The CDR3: CASSMAEFTDTQYF. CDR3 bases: TGTGCCAGCTCGATGGCGGAATTCACAGATACGCAGTATTTT.

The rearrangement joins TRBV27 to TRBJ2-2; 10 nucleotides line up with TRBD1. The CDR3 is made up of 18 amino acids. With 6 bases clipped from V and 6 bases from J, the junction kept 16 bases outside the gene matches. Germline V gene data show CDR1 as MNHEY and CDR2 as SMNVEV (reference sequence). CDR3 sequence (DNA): TGTGCCAGCAGCTTCGGACATATCGGGACAGGGGTGCCCGGGGAGCTGTTTTTT. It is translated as CASSFGHIGTGVPGELFF.

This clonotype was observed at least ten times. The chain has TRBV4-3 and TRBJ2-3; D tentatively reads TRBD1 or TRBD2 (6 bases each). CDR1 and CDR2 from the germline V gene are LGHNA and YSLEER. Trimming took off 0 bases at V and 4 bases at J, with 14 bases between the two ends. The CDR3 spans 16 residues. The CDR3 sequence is CASSQEPGAWADTQYF. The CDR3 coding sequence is TGCGCCAGCAGCCAAGAACCGGGGGCATGGGCAGATACGCAGTATTTT.

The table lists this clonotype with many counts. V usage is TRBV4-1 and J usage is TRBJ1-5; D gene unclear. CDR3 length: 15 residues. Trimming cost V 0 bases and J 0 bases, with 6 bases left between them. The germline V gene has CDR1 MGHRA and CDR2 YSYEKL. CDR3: CASSQDHLSNQPQHF. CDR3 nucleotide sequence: TGCGCCAGCAGCCAAGACCACCTTAGCAATCAGCCCCAGCATTTT.

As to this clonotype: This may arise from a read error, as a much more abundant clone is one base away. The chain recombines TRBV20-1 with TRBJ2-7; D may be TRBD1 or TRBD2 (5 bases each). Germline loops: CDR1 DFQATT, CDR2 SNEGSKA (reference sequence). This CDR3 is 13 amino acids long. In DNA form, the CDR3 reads TGCAGTGCTAGGGGACCGCGCTCCTACGAGCATTACTTC. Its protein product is CSARGPRSYEHYF.

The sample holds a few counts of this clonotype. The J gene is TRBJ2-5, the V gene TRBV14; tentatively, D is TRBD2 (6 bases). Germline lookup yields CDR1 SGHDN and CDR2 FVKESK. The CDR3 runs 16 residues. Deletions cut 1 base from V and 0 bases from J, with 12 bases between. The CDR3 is CASSQVDRGYQETQYF. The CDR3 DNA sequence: TGTGCCAGCAGCCAAGTCGACCGGGGGTACCAAGAGACCCAGTACTTC.